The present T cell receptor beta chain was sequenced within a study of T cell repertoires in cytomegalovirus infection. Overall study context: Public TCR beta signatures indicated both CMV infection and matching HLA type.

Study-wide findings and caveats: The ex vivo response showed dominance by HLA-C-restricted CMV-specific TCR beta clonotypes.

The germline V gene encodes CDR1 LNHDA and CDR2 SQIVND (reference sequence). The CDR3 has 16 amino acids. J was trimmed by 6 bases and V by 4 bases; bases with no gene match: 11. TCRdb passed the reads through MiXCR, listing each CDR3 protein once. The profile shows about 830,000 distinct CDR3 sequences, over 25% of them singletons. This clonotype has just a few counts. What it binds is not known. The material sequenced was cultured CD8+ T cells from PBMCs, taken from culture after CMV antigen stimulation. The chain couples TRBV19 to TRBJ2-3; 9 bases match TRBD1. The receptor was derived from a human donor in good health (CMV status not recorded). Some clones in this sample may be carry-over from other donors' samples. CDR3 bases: TGTGCCAGTAGTAACGGACAGGGGCCGGAAGAGGATACGCAGTATTTT. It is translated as CASSNGQGPEEDTQYF.